A single sample is the source of the 18 T cell receptor beta chains below, sequenced in a study of shared clonotypes between healthy human individuals. The protocol was immunoSEQ multiplex PCR, while the TCRdb copy is restricted to in-frame clones and leaves out a portion. The data show 2.3 million or so clones, roughly 93% seen once. Sequencing input: naive CD4+ T cells from PBMCs. This sample's subset: CD45RA+ positively selected. The origin of the receptors is a man aged 18 to 29 in good health. Some clones in this sample may be carry-over from other donors' samples.

This clone was seen a handful of times. The chain uses TRBV29-1 and TRBJ1-1; D gene ambiguous. From germline, CDR1 is SQVTM and CDR2 ANQGSEA. V lost 1 base and J lost 1, with 10 bases in between. The CDR3 is made up of 14 amino acids. The CDR3 DNA follows: TGCAGCGTTGAAGTACGGGGAGCGAACACTGAAGCTTTCTTT. This sequence encodes CSVEVRGANTEAFF.

The genes are TRBV5-6 and TRBJ2-2, with D unclear. The CDR3 sequence is 13 residues long. Germline CDR1 reads SGHDT; CDR2 reads YYEEEE. V was cut by 2 bases and J by 3 bases, with 5 bases left in between. The CDR3 coding sequence is TGTGCCAGCAGCTTTTTGTACACCGGGGAGCTGTTTTTT. Translation gives CASSFLYTGELFF.

The V call is TRBV5-4, the J call TRBJ2-5; 11 nucleotides align to TRBD2. Germline CDR1 reads SGHNT; CDR2 reads YYREEE (reference sequence). The CDR3 consists of 16 residues. V lost 4 bases and J lost 4; bases outside the gene matches: 9. Here the CDR3 DNA reads TGTGCCAGCAGCCTGGGACTAGCGGTGGGGCGAGAGACCCAGTACTTC. Its translation is CASSLGLAVGRETQYF.

V is TRBV7-2 and J is TRBJ1-4, with a tentative D call TRBD1 (6 bases). Germline CDR1 is SGHTA and CDR2 is FQGNSA. V was trimmed by 4 bases and J by 6 bases, leaving 15 bases between them. The CDR3 extends over 15 amino acids. Here the CDR3 reads CASSSPGRGHEKLFF. The CDR3 bases are TGTGCCAGCAGCTCGCCGGGACGGGGGCATGAAAAACTGTTTTTT.

The chain links TRBV5-8 to TRBJ1-5, with D perhaps TRBD1 (5 bases). Trimming took off 2 bases at V and 3 bases at J, with 12 bases between the two ends. The germline gives CDR1 SGHTS, CDR2 YDEGEE. The CDR3 consists of 15 residues. The CDR3 coding sequence is TGTGCCAGCAGCTTAAAGTTCGGGGCCAATCAGCCCCAGCATTTT. Translated: CASSLKFGANQPQHF.

This chain links TRBV19 with TRBJ2-7; D unclear. From germline, CDR1 is LNHDA and CDR2 SQIVND (reference sequence). V was pared by 9 bases and J by 0 bases, with 15 bases between. CDR3 length: 14 residues. The CDR3 DNA is TGTGCCAGCTCCAACCCTTCAAGCTCCTACGAGCAGTACTTC. Translated: CASSNPSSSYEQYF.

This chain connects TRBV21-1 to TRBJ2-7; the listed D gene, TRBD2, was not tested against the DNA. TRBV21-1 is a pseudogene segment. The CDR3 runs 17 residues. The CDR3 region has the DNA TGTGCCAGCAGCAGCGGGACTAGCGGGAGGGAGGCGTACGAGCAGTACTTC. This sequence encodes CASSSGTSGREAYEQYF.

The chain links TRBV15 to TRBJ2-2; D unresolved. V was trimmed by 0 bases and J by 4 bases, leaving 18 bases between them. This CDR3 comprises 18 residues. The germline V gene encodes CDR1 LNHNV and CDR2 YYDKDF (reference sequence). The CDR3 protein is CATSREFGINGRTGELFF. The CDR3 coding sequence is TGTGCCACCAGCAGAGAATTCGGAATAAACGGGCGCACCGGGGAGCTGTTTTTT. Full variable domain (remainder filled in from reference TRBV15 and TRBJ2-2): DAMVIQNPRYQVTQFGKPVTLSCSQTLNHNVMYWYQQKSSQAPKLLFHYYDKDFNNEADTPDNFQSRRPNTSFCFLDIRSPGLGDTAMYLCATSREFGINGRTGELFFGEGSRLTVL.

The V and J genes are TRBV6-1 and TRBJ2-4, with D possibly TRBD2 on 5 matching bases. The V end lost 6 bases, the J end lost 3 bases, and 12 bases lay between the germline ends. The CDR3 is 14 residues long. CDR1 and CDR2 from the germline V gene are MNHNS and SASEGT. CDR3 sequence reads: CASRREGSKNIQYF. The CDR3 DNA follows: TGTGCCAGCAGACGGGAAGGGAGCAAAAACATTCAGTACTTC.

This clone was found a few times. The chain couples TRBV5-4 to TRBJ1-1; D ambiguous. Trimming left V 4 bases short and J 8 bases short, with 3 bases between. The CDR3 loop spans 9 amino acids. Germline V gene lookup returns CDR1 SGHNT and CDR2 YYREEE (reference sequence). CDR3 in amino acids: CASSLEAFF. Here the CDR3 DNA reads TGTGCCAGCAGCCTCGAAGCTTTCTTT.

The J gene is TRBJ2-5, the V gene TRBV4-3; 9 bases line up with TRBD1. The CDR3 runs 16 residues. The junction had 8 bases not matched to a gene; V was cut back by 4 bases and J by 2 bases. Germline V CDR1 and CDR2: LGHNA, YSLEER. The CDR3, as DNA: TGCGCCAGCAGCCCGGTGGGACAGGGTGGGCAAGAGACCCAGTACTTC. Amino acids: CASSPVGQGGQETQYF.

The rearrangement uses TRBV7-2 and TRBJ2-4; D is unresolved. This CDR3 has 18 amino acids. Germline CDR1 and CDR2: SGHTA and FQGNSA. V dropped 1 base and J dropped 0 bases, with 16 bases sitting between them. This CDR3 reads CASSLVGYLGLAKNIQYF. As DNA, the CDR3 is TGTGCCAGCAGCTTAGTCGGATACCTCGGTCTAGCCAAAAACATTCAGTACTTC.

In DNA form, the CDR3 reads TGCGCTGGAGGGCGGGGAGGCAATCAGCCCCAGCATTTT. It is translated as CAGGRGGNQPQHF. The chain employs TRBV5-1 and TRBJ1-5; no reliable D call. The V gene's germline CDR1 is SGHRS and CDR2 YFSETQ. CDR3 length: 13 amino acids.

The V and J genes are TRBV6-1 and TRBJ1-1, with 7 bases identical to TRBD1. The V gene end was trimmed by 6 bases and the J gene end by 5 bases; junction bases not matched to a gene: 6. CDR1 is MNHNS, CDR2 SASEGT, per germline. The CDR3 runs 13 residues. The DNA for the CDR3 is TGTGCCAGCAGCCAGGGGGTGTGGACTGAAGCTTTCTTT. Amino acid sequence: CASSQGVWTEAFF.

The gene calls are TRBV5-4 and TRBJ2-1; 8 bases are a match to TRBD2. With 1 base clipped from V and 7 bases from J, the junction kept 7 bases outside the gene matches. CDR1 and CDR2 (germline): SGHNT, YYREEE (reference sequence). This CDR3 has 15 residues. CDR3 nucleotides: TGTGCCAGCAGCTTGTCGCCTAGCGGGCGAAATGAGCAGTTCTTC. This encodes CASSLSPSGRNEQFF. The whole variable domain, filled in from reference TRBV5-4 and TRBJ2-1, reads ETGVTQSPTHLIKTRGQQVTLRCSSQSGHNTVSWYQQALGQGPQFIFQYYREEENGRGNFPPRFSGLQFPNYSSELNVNALELDDSALYLCASSLSPSGRNEQFFGPGTRLTVL.

This clone was counted a single time. This rearrangement joins TRBV6-1 to TRBJ1-4; 9 bases line up with TRBD1. V was pared by 5 bases and J by 5 bases, with 6 bases of the junction left unmatched. Germline CDR1 reads MNHNS; CDR2 reads SASEGT. The CDR3 sequence is 15 residues long. Here the CDR3 reads CASSQPGQGNEKLFF. The CDR3 DNA reads as TGTGCCAGCAGTCAGCCGGGACAGGGAAATGAAAAACTGTTTTTT.

The J gene is TRBJ1-2, the V gene TRBV14; the D gene is possibly TRBD1 (6 bases). Germline lookup yields CDR1 SGHDN and CDR2 FVKESK. The V end lost 0 bases, the J end lost 1 base, and 9 bases lay between the germline ends. The CDR3 sequence is 15 residues long. CDR3 region: CASSQETGINYGYTF. The CDR3 coding sequence is TGTGCCAGCAGCCAAGAAACAGGGATTAACTATGGCTACACCTTC.

The V call is TRBV18, the J call TRBJ1-1; D ambiguous. Trimming cost V 2 bases and J 1 base, with 14 bases left between them. The CDR3 has 16 amino acids. Germline CDR1 reads KGHSH; CDR2 reads LQKENI. As DNA, the CDR3 is TGTGCCAGCTCACCAGAAATCCGAGCAGGGAACACTGAAGCTTTCTTT. As protein: CASSPEIRAGNTEAFF.